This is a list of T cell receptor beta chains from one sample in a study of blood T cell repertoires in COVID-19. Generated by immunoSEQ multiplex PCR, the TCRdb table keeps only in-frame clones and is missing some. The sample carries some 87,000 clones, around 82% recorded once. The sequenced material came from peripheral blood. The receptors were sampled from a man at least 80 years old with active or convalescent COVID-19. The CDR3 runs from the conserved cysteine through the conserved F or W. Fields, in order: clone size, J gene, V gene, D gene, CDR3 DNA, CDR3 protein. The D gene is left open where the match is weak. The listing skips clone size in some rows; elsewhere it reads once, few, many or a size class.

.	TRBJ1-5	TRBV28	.	TGTGCCAGCAGTGGCAGGGGTGGCAATCAGCCCCAGCATTTT	CASSGRGGNQPQHF
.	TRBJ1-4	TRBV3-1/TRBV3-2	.	TGTGCCAGCAGCCAAGAGACAGGTACAGATGAAAAACTGTTTTTT	CASSQETGTDEKLFF
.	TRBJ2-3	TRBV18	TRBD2	TGTGCCAGCTCACCGGCTCCCCGGGGGGGATGGTATTTT	CASSPAPRGGWYF
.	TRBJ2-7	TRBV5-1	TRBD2	TGCGCCAGCAGTTTTACTAGCGGGGCAGGGGAGCAGTACTTC	CASSFTSGAGEQYF
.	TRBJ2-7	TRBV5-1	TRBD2	TGCGCCAGCAGCTTGGACGGGACTAGCGTCCGCGAGCAGTACTTC	CASSLDGTSVREQYF
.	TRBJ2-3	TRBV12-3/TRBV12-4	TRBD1	TGTGCCAGCAGTGGGACAGGGACAGATACGCAGTATTTT	CASSGTGTDTQYF
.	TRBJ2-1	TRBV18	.	TGTGCCAGCTCACCTACAAGCGGGCCCTACAATGAGCAGTTCTTC	CASSPTSGPYNEQFF
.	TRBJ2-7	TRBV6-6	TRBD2	TGTGCCAGCAGTCCCCTCCTCGGACTAGCGGGCGAGCAGTACTTC	CASSPLLGLAGEQYF
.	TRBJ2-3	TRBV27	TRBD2	TGTGCCAGCAGTTTTCTAGCGGATAACACAGATACGCAGTATTTT	CASSFLADNTDTQYF
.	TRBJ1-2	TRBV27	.	TGTGCCAGCAGTTTAACGAGGGGAGGCTATGGCTACACCTTC	CASSLTRGGYGYTF
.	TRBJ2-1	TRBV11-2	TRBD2	TGTGCCAGCAGCTTAGGAGGGGGTCACTGGACTAGCGGGAGTGATGAGCAGTTCTTC	CASSLGGGHWTSGSDEQFF
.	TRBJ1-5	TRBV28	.	TGTGCCAGCAGTCTGCCAGGTCAGCCCCAGCATTTT	CASSLPGQPQHF
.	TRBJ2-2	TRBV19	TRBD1	TGTGCCAGTAGAGGACAGGAGAACACCGGGGAGCTGTTTTTT	CASRGQENTGELFF
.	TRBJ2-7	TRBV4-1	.	TGCGCCAGCAGCCAAGAAGTCCTGGCCAGCTCCTACGAGCAGTACTTC	CASSQEVLASSYEQYF
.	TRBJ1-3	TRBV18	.	TGTGCCAGCTCACCGACAACTGCGGGGACTCCATACTCTGGAAACACCATATATTTT	CASSPTTAGTPYSGNTIYF
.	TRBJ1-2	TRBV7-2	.	TGTGCCAGCAGCTTAAGCGGGGGATCTAACTATGGCTACACCTTC	CASSLSGGSNYGYTF
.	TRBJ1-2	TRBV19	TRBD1	TGTGCCAGTAGGGGGGGACAGGGGCGCGCCTATGGCTACACCTTC	CASRGGQGRAYGYTF
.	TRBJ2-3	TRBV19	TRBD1	TGTGCCAGTAGTTCCGGGACAGGGGCCACAGATACGCAGTATTTT	CASSSGTGATDTQYF
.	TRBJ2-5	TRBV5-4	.	TGTGCCAGCAGCTTGGGAGGATTGCAAGAGACCCAGTACTTC	CASSLGGLQETQYF
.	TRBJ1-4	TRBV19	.	TGTGCCAGTAGTCCGGACAGCAAAAAACTGTTTTTT	CASSPDSKKLFF
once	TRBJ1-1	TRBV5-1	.	TGCGCCAGCAGCCGAGACGGACAGACGAACACTGAAGCTTTCTTT	CASSRDGQTNTEAFF
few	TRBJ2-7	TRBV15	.	TGTGCCACCAGCAGAGATGGCGCGGTTCCTTACGAGCAGTACTTC	CATSRDGAVPYEQYF
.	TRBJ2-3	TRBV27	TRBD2	TGTGCCAGCAGTTTATCTAGCGGGAGACCCACAGATACGCAGTATTTT	CASSLSSGRPTDTQYF
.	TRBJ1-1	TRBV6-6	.	TGTGCCAGCAGTTACTGGGAGGGGCGGGAAGCTTTCTTT	CASSYWEGREAFF
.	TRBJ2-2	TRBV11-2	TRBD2	TGTGCCAGCAGCTTAGATAGTTTGGGGACTAGCGGCACCGGGGAGCTGTTTTTT	CASSLDSLGTSGTGELFF
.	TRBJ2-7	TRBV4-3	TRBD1	TGCGCCAGCAGCCAGGCCGGGACAGGGTCCTACGAGCAGTACTTC	CASSQAGTGSYEQYF
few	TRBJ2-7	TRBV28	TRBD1	TGTGCCAGCAGGCAGACAGGGGCCTACGAGCAGTACTTC	CASRQTGAYEQYF
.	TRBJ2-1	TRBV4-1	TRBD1	TGCGCCAGCAGCCAACCGGGACAGGGCAATGAGCAGTTCTTC	CASSQPGQGNEQFF
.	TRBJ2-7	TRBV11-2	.	TGTGCCAGCAGCTCACCGCGAGGTGTAGACGAGCAGTACTTC	CASSSPRGVDEQYF
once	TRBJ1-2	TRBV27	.	TGTGCCAGCAGTTGGGACAAAGGCTATGGCTACACCTTC	CASSWDKGYGYTF
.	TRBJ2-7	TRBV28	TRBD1	TGTGCCAGCAGTGGACAGGGCGGCCACGAGCAGTACTTC	CASSGQGGHEQYF
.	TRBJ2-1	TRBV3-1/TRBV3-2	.	TGTGCCAGCACCCCCCGAGGAGTCCATGAGCAGTTCTTC	CASTPRGVHEQFF